What follows are 3 T cell receptor beta chains derived from one specimen sequenced in a study of blood T cell repertoires in COVID-19. Libraries were prepared by immunoSEQ multiplex PCR; TCRdb keeps only in-frame clonotypes and omits some of them. This sample has 35,000 to 40,000 clones; 70% to 90% occur once, and the top ten carry roughly 4.8%. The sample was peripheral blood. Receptor source: a man aged 55-75 years with COVID-19, enrolled during active disease.

V is TRBV28 and J is TRBJ1-3, with 8 nucleotides matching TRBD1. CDR3 length equals 14 residues. The germline V gene encodes CDR1 MDHEN and CDR2 SYDVKM. The V and J ends lost 3 bases and 5 bases, in that order; junction bases with no gene match: 3. Here the CDR3 reads CASSFQGARNTIYF. The CDR3, as DNA: TGTGCCAGCAGTTTCCAGGGGGCTAGAAACACCATATATTTT.

The CDR3 DNA is TGTGCCAGCAGCTTAGACCAGCGGAGCTCCTACAATGAGCAGTTCTTC. Translating gives CASSLDQRSSYNEQFF. The V call is TRBV13, the J call TRBJ2-1, with D possibly matching TRBD2 (5 bases). The V gene's germline CDR1 is PRHDT and CDR2 FYEKMQ (reference sequence). The CDR3 sequence is 16 residues long. Trimming cost V 1 base and J 0 bases, with 10 bases left between them.

The table lists this clone with a few counts. The CDR3 nucleotides read TGTGCCAGCAGCAAAGAAGGGACAGCAACTAATGAAAAACTGTTTTTT. Its protein is CASSKEGTATNEKLFF. The chain has TRBV7-2 and TRBJ1-4; 7 bases align to TRBD1. The CDR3 length is 16 residues. Germline CDR1 and CDR2: SGHTA and FQGNSA. V trimming: 5 bases; J trimming: 0 bases; junction bases outside the gene matches: 6.